This T cell receptor beta chain came from a study of T cells in Graves' hyperthyroidism and ophthalmopathy. Study-level results: Separation of ophthalmopathy from stable hyperthyroidism was achieved by a 13 V-J model.

This CDR3 contains 14 residues. Trimming shortened V by 1 base and J by 5 bases, and 11 bases separated the two germline ends. CDR1 SEHNR and CDR2 FQNEAQ come from the germline V gene (reference sequence). A remark on this clonotype: Its antigen remains unidentified.

Researchers amplified the TCR beta CDR3 regions from RNA transcripts. The TCR CDR3 was amplified in a first-round RT-PCR using the HTBI primer set. TCRdb fed the multiplex PCR reads into MiXCR, producing one record per CDR3 protein. Among 300,000 to 400,000 distinct CDR3 sequences listed, approximately 13% were seen once. Recently diagnosed hyperthyroidism of less than 2 months' duration affected patients aged 18 to 65. Diagnoses were established using clinical symptoms, serum thyroxine and TRAb, thyroid ultrasound and orbital computed tomography. The receptor was derived from a woman between 18 and 29 years old with Graves' hyperthyroidism. This chain joins TRBV7-9 and TRBJ1-1; no firm D call. The specimen sequenced was blood. CDR3 sequence reads: CASSLGGGRTEAFF. The CDR3 DNA sequence: TGTGCCAGCAGCTTAGGGGGAGGAAGAACTGAAGCTTTCTTT.